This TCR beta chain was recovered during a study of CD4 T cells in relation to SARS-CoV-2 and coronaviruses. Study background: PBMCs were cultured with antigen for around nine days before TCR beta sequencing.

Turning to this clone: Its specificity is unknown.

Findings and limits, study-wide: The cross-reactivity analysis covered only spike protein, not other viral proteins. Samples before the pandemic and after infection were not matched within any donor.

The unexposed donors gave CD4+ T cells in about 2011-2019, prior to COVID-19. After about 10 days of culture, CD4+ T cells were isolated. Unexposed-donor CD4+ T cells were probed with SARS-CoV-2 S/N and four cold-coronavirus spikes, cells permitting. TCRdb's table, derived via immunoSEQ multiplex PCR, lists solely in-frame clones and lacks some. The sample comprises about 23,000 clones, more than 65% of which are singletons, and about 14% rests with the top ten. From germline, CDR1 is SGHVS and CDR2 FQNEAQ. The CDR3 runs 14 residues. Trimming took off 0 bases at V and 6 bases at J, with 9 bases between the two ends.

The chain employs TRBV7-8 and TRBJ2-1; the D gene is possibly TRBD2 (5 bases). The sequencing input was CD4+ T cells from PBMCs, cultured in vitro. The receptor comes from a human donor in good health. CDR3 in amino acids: CASSLARVGNEQFF. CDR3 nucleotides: TGTGCCAGCAGCTTAGCGAGGGTGGGCAATGAGCAGTTCTTC.